Shown below are 32 T cell receptor beta chains from a single sample sequenced in a study of shared clonotypes between healthy human individuals (dated by TCRdb to about 2020). CD8 naive samples were CD45RO-negative cells positively selected for CCR7, giving a CD45RA+CCR7+ population that excluded TemRA cells. Library preparation employed the immunoSEQ multiplex PCR assay. TCRdb took over this immuneACCESS table, retaining in-frame rearrangements with V and J assigned. Such tables are incomplete; in checked studies, under half of the missing clones stem from an unresolved V gene, and the remainder is unexplained. The sample contains around 1.9 million clones, just under 95% of them found a single time. The biggest ten clones account for 1.5% to 2% of the sample. The source material was naive CD8+ T cells from PBMCs. The cell subset or site label, read with the paper, signifies: CD45RA+CCR7+. The receptors were sampled from a man younger than 35 in good health. Some clones in this sample may be carry-over from other donors' samples.

As for this clone: Other nucleotide sequences in the sample specify the same CDR3. The chain has TRBV27 and TRBJ2-1; D remains ambiguous. CDR3 length: 12 residues. Germline V gives CDR1 MNHEY, CDR2 SMNVEV (reference sequence). V shed 0 bases and J shed 7 bases, with 4 bases lying between them. CDR3 residues: CASSLSPNEQFF. In nucleotides, the CDR3 is TGTGCCAGCAGTTTATCACCGAATGAGCAGTTCTTC.

The chain carries TRBV28 and TRBJ2-7, with D hard to call. The V gene lost 1 base and the J gene lost 3 bases, with 7 bases spanning the gap. The CDR3 runs to 13 residues. From germline, CDR1 is MDHEN and CDR2 SYDVKM. The CDR3 reads CASSLSVLYEQYF. The CDR3 DNA reads TGTGCCAGCAGTTTATCGGTCCTCTACGAGCAGTACTTC. Together with reference TRBV28 and TRBJ2-7, the CDR3 gives the full variable domain: DVKVTQSSRYLVKRTGEKVFLECVQDMDHENMFWYRQDPGLGLRLIYFSYDVKMKEKGDIPEGYSVSREKKERFSLILESASTNQTSMYLCASSLSVLYEQYFGPGTRLTVT.

V gene TRBV7-9 combines with J gene TRBJ1-4; D may be TRBD1 (5 bases). Trimming shortened V by 5 bases and J by 6 bases, and 16 bases separated the two germline ends. Germline CDR1 is SEHNR and CDR2 is FQNEAQ (reference sequence). This CDR3 spans 15 amino acids. The CDR3 region has the DNA TGTGCCAGCAGCCCCCAGGGTGGGGAGGATGAAAAACTGTTTTTT. This encodes CASSPQGGEDEKLFF.

The chain couples TRBV28 to TRBJ1-3, with a possible D match to TRBD1 (5 bases). The V end was cut by 7 bases, the J end by 2 bases, with 15 bases between. This CDR3 is 15 amino acids long. Per the germline V gene, CDR1 is MDHEN and CDR2 is SYDVKM. CDR3 coding DNA: TGTGCCAGCACCAAAAGAAGGGGAGCTGGAAACACCATATATTTT. Amino acid sequence: CASTKRRGAGNTIYF. Based on the CDR3 plus reference TRBV28 and TRBJ1-3, the full variable domain is DVKVTQSSRYLVKRTGEKVFLECVQDMDHENMFWYRQDPGLGLRLIYFSYDVKMKEKGDIPEGYSVSREKKERFSLILESASTNQTSMYLCASTKRRGAGNTIYFGEGSWLTVV.

CDR3 loop: CAWRDKLRPYYEQYF. The CDR3 nucleotides read TGTGCCTGGAGGGATAAGCTACGCCCGTACTACGAGCAGTACTTC. This chain uses TRBV30 with TRBJ2-7, with D unclear. The CDR3 has 15 residues. The germline V and J ends were trimmed by 3 bases and 3 bases, with 18 bases remaining between them. From germline, CDR1 is GTSNPN and CDR2 SVGIG (reference sequence). Combining the CDR3 with reference TRBV30 and TRBJ2-7 gives the whole variable domain SQTIHQWPATLVQPVGSPLSLECTVEGTSNPNLYWYRQAAGRGLQLLFYSVGIGQISSEVPQNLSASRPQDRQFILSSKKLLLSDSGFYLCAWRDKLRPYYEQYFGPGTRLTVT.

The chain couples TRBV4-3 to TRBJ1-1; D not certain. The CDR3 is 14 residues long. Germline CDR1 and CDR2: LGHNA and YSLEER. V gave up 3 bases and J gave up 5 bases, with 13 bases separating them. CDR3 in amino acids: CASSQSGGRTEAFF. DNA for the CDR3: TGCGCCAGCAGCCAGTCAGGCGGGCGGACTGAAGCTTTCTTT.

This rearrangement joins TRBV30 to TRBJ2-1; maybe TRBD1 (7 bases). The CDR3 length is 15 residues. Trimming took 5 bases from V and 6 from J, leaving 20 bases between them. Germline V gene sequence: CDR1 GTSNPN, CDR2 SVGIG (reference sequence). In DNA, the CDR3 is TGTGCCTGGCTCAGGGAGGACAGGAGAGGCAATGAGCAGTTCTTC. The encoded protein is CAWLREDRRGNEQFF. The full variable domain, completed using reference TRBV30 and TRBJ2-1, is SQTIHQWPATLVQPVGSPLSLECTVEGTSNPNLYWYRQAAGRGLQLLFYSVGIGQISSEVPQNLSASRPQDRQFILSSKKLLLSDSGFYLCAWLREDRRGNEQFFGPGTRLTVL.

The V and J genes are TRBV19 and TRBJ2-2; TRBD2 matches 9 bases. The CDR3 has 14 amino acids. V lost 5 bases and J lost 6; bases outside the gene matches: 4. CDR1 and CDR2 (germline): LNHDA, SQIVND (reference sequence). The CDR3 loop reads CASSGLATAGELFF. The CDR3 nucleotides read TGTGCCAGTAGTGGACTAGCGACGGCCGGGGAGCTGTTTTTT.

The CDR3 DNA is TGTGCCAGCAGCCCGGGACTAGCGGGCGCCGCAGAGACCCAGTACTTC. This codes for CASSPGLAGAAETQYF. The rearrangement links TRBV7-8 to TRBJ2-5; 12 nucleotides line up with TRBD2. Germline V gene sequence: CDR1 SGHVS, CDR2 FQNEAQ. This CDR3 has 16 amino acids. The V gene end was trimmed by 5 bases and the J gene end by 4 bases; junction bases not matched to a gene: 8.

This clone showed up just once. Other DNA variants within this sample encode the same CDR3. The chain combines TRBV28 with TRBJ1-1; 7 bases line up with TRBD1. This CDR3 contains 13 residues. Germline values: CDR1 MDHEN, CDR2 SYDVKM. J was trimmed by 4 bases and V by 3 bases; bases with no gene match: 2. CDR3 sequence: CASSFPGGTEAFF. For the CDR3, the DNA is TGTGCCAGCAGTTTTCCAGGGGGCACTGAAGCTTTCTTT.

The chain employs TRBV9 and TRBJ2-1, with D possibly matching TRBD2 (6 bases). The CDR3 has 13 amino acids. Trimming pared 3 bases from V and 8 bases from J, leaving 12 bases between. Germline V gene data show CDR1 as SGDLS and CDR2 as YYNGEE. CDR3 in DNA: TGTGCCAGCAGCGCGCGGGACGTCGATGAGCAGTTCTTC. Its translation is CASSARDVDEQFF.

The chain joins TRBV27 to TRBJ2-1; weak D call: TRBD2 (6 bases). Germline loops: CDR1 MNHEY, CDR2 SMNVEV (reference sequence). V dropped 2 bases and J dropped 3 bases, with 11 bases sitting between them. This CDR3 comprises 15 residues. The CDR3 sequence: CASSLGAGLYNEQFF. The CDR3 bases are TGTGCCAGCAGTTTAGGGGCGGGGCTCTACAATGAGCAGTTCTTC.

The CDR3 spells CAWSARRGVWSPLHF. In DNA form, the CDR3 reads TGTGCCTGGAGTGCCCGTCGGGGGGTATGGTCACCCCTCCACTTT. The chain has TRBV30 and TRBJ1-6, with a possible D match to TRBD1 (5 bases). The CDR3 contains 15 residues. The V end was cut by 1 base, the J end by 10 bases, with 17 bases between. Germline V CDR1 and CDR2: GTSNPN, SVGIG (reference sequence).

The chain couples TRBV9 to TRBJ1-1; no clear D gene. Trimming left V 3 bases short and J 1 base short, with 10 bases between. The CDR3 totals 14 residues. CDR1 is SGDLS, CDR2 YYNGEE, per germline. CDR3 residues: CASSERRTNTEAFF. As DNA, the CDR3 is TGTGCCAGCAGCGAGAGACGCACGAACACTGAAGCTTTCTTT.

This clone was observed a few times. The CDR3 loop reads CASSLVAGLGNTIYF. The CDR3 bases are TGTGCCAGCAGCTTAGTCGCAGGGCTCGGAAACACCATATATTTT. The J gene is TRBJ1-3, the V gene TRBV7-9, with D maybe TRBD1 (5 bases). The germline V gene encodes CDR1 SEHNR and CDR2 FQNEAQ (reference sequence). The V end was cut by 1 base, the J end by 4 bases, with 11 bases between. The CDR3 runs to 15 residues. Full variable domain (outside the CDR3, taken from reference TRBV7-9 and TRBJ1-3): DTGVSQNPRHKITKRGQNVTFRCDPISEHNRLYWYRQTLGQGPEFLTYFQNEAQLEKSRLLSDRFSAERPKGSFSTLEIQRTEQGDSAMYLCASSLVAGLGNTIYFGEGSWLTVV.

The rearrangement uses TRBV7-9 and TRBJ2-1, with 7 bases lining up with TRBD2. The CDR3 is 12 residues long. CDR1 and CDR2 (germline): SEHNR, FQNEAQ (reference sequence). CDR3 coding DNA: TGTGCGGGGGGGGAGCTGGGCAATGAGCAGTTCTTC. Amino acids: CAGGELGNEQFF.

V is TRBV7-9 and J is TRBJ1-1; the match to TRBD1 covers 7 bases. J was trimmed by 1 base and V by 5 bases; bases with no gene match: 7. Germline V lookup: CDR1 SEHNR, CDR2 FQNEAQ (reference sequence). The CDR3 runs 15 residues. The CDR3 nucleotides are TGTGCCAGCAGCGCAGCACAGGGGAGGAACACTGAAGCTTTCTTT. Translating gives CASSAAQGRNTEAFF. Combining the CDR3 with reference TRBV7-9 and TRBJ1-1 gives the whole variable domain DTGVSQNPRHKITKRGQNVTFRCDPISEHNRLYWYRQTLGQGPEFLTYFQNEAQLEKSRLLSDRFSAERPKGSFSTLEIQRTEQGDSAMYLCASSAAQGRNTEAFFGQGTRLTVV.

The chain combines TRBV14 with TRBJ2-2; 12 bases map to TRBD2. This CDR3 region has 20 residues. Trimming cost V 3 bases and J 2 bases; bases outside gene matches: 13. Germline-derived CDR1 and CDR2 are SGHDN and FVKESK. CDR3 protein: CASSQPFRLAGGDNTGELFF. The DNA for the CDR3 is TGTGCCAGCAGCCAGCCCTTCCGCCTAGCGGGAGGGGATAACACCGGGGAGCTGTTTTTT.

The DNA for the CDR3 is TGTGCCAGCAGCTTTTGGGTCAGTCGTGTAGGGGAGCAGTACTTC. It yields the protein CASSFWVSRVGEQYF. The chain combines TRBV5-6 with TRBJ2-7; D is uncertain. Trimming left V 2 bases short and J 7 bases short, with 19 bases between. The germline V gene encodes CDR1 SGHDT and CDR2 YYEEEE. This CDR3 contains 15 residues.

The chain joins TRBV11-1 to TRBJ2-1, with 15 nucleotides matching TRBD2. CDR1 and CDR2 from the germline V gene are SGHAT and FQDESV (reference sequence). The CDR3 length is 17 residues. V lost 5 bases, J lost 7 bases, and 9 bases stayed unmatched. CDR3 protein: CASSRTSGGAPVNEQFF. The CDR3 DNA is TGTGCCAGCAGCCGGACTAGCGGGGGGGCTCCGGTAAATGAGCAGTTCTTC.

The chain combines TRBV27 with TRBJ2-5; 7 bases agree with TRBD2. The J call could be wrong; TRBJ2-7 is a better fit for the DNA end. CDR1 and CDR2 from the germline V gene are MNHEY and SMNVEV (reference sequence). The CDR3 spans 13 residues. The CDR3 nucleotides read TGTGCCAGCAGGGGGGAGGGCCCCTACGAGCAGTACTTC. Protein product: CASRGEGPYEQYF.

The chain employs TRBV27 and TRBJ1-2, with TRBD1 matching 7 bases. In germline, CDR1 is MNHEY, CDR2 SMNVEV (reference sequence). The CDR3 length is 12 residues. The J segment lost 8 bases and the V segment lost 7 bases, leaving 7 bases of the junction unmatched. CDR3 region: CASTTGTAGYTF. The CDR3 nucleotides are TGTGCCAGCACTACCGGGACAGCAGGCTACACCTTC.

The chain combines TRBV6-5 with TRBJ2-2; D not certain. CDR3 length equals 16 residues. Trimming stripped 0 bases from V and 1 base from J, with 9 bases between. From germline, CDR1 is MNHEY and CDR2 SVGAGI. As DNA, the CDR3 is TGTGCCAGCAGTTACTCGAGGCGGATGAACACCGGGGAGCTGTTTTTT. Protein: CASSYSRRMNTGELFF.

The chain combines TRBV4-2 with TRBJ2-2; D is ambiguous. Germline assignment: CDR1 LGHNA and CDR2 YNFKEQ. The CDR3 is 12 amino acids. V was clipped by 0 bases and J by 5 bases, with 1 base between them. CDR3 region: CASSQDTGELFF. DNA of the CDR3: TGTGCCAGCAGCCAAGATACCGGGGAGCTGTTTTTT.

The chain carries TRBV7-9 and TRBJ1-3; the D gene is possibly TRBD1 (6 bases). From germline, CDR1 is SEHNR and CDR2 FQNEAQ (reference sequence). This CDR3 contains 14 residues. Trimming stripped 10 bases from V and 0 bases from J, with 13 bases between. This chain's CDR3 is CATYRVLSGNTIYF. The CDR3 DNA follows: TGTGCCACCTACAGGGTCCTCTCTGGAAACACCATATATTTT.

V is TRBV7-2 and J is TRBJ2-2, with D possibly matching TRBD1 (5 bases). Trimming pared 4 bases from V and 0 bases from J, leaving 9 bases between. Germline V CDR1 and CDR2: SGHTA, FQGNSA. The length of the CDR3 is 15 residues. The CDR3 DNA reads TGTGCCAGCAGCTCCCGACAGACGAACACCGGGGAGCTGTTTTTT. This codes for CASSSRQTNTGELFF.

The rearrangement uses TRBV5-6 and TRBJ2-7; 7 bases are shared with TRBD1. Trimming at V came to 2 bases and at J to 5 bases, leaving 10 bases not matched to a gene. The CDR3 length is 15 residues. Germline V gene data show CDR1 as SGHDT and CDR2 as YYEEEE. The CDR3 spells CASSLPGTVVDEQYF. DNA of the CDR3: TGTGCCAGCAGCTTACCGGGGACAGTCGTCGACGAGCAGTACTTC.

A single count supports this clone. V usage is TRBV9 and J usage is TRBJ2-1, with 8 bases lining up with TRBD2. Per germline, CDR1 SGDLS and CDR2 YYNGEE. J gave up 1 base and V 3 bases, and 3 bases lay outside the gene matches. CDR3 length: 15 residues. CDR3 residues: CASSGAGASYNEQFF. The CDR3 nucleotides are TGTGCCAGCAGCGGAGCGGGGGCATCCTACAATGAGCAGTTCTTC.

V usage is TRBV5-1 and J usage is TRBJ1-2; D might be TRBD1 (6 bases). V lost 4 bases, J lost 4 bases, and 17 bases lay in between. The CDR3 has 15 amino acids. The germline V gene has CDR1 SGHRS and CDR2 YFSETQ. The CDR3 nucleotides read TGCGCCAGCAGCCCTGGGGGGCGGATCAGCTATGGCTACACCTTC. The encoded protein is CASSPGGRISYGYTF.

The chain recombines TRBV4-3 with TRBJ2-7; 9 bases line up with TRBD2. The length of the CDR3 is 13 residues. Germline CDR1 and CDR2: LGHNA and YSLEER. J lost 6 bases, V lost 4 bases, and 4 bases had no gene match. DNA for the CDR3: TGCGCCAGCAGCCCCATGCGGGGGGGCGAGCAGTACTTC. It codes for CASSPMRGGEQYF.

The V call is TRBV5-8, the J call TRBJ2-2; no firm D call. This CDR3 has 13 amino acids. Trimming removed 4 bases at V and 6 bases at J, with 10 bases between. The germline V gene encodes CDR1 SGHTS and CDR2 YDEGEE. CDR3 sequence reads: CASSGWSSGELFF. CDR3 nucleotides: TGTGCCAGCAGCGGGTGGTCGTCCGGGGAGCTGTTTTTT.

This clone has just one count. V gene TRBV11-2 combines with J gene TRBJ1-1; a weak D match, TRBD1 (5 bases). Germline V CDR1 and CDR2: SGHAT, FQNNGV. The length of the CDR3 is 13 residues. The ends were cut back, 6 bases at V and 4 bases at J, with 12 bases in the middle. This CDR3 is CASRAVGTTEAFF. The CDR3 DNA reads as TGTGCCAGCAGGGCGGTAGGGACCACTGAAGCTTTCTTT.